Presented here are 7 T cell receptor beta chains from one specimen sequenced in a study of shared clonotypes between healthy human individuals. Profiling relied on immunoSEQ multiplex PCR, and the TCRdb table lists in-frame clones only, not all of them. The top ten clones hold roughly 0.45% of a sample with around 1.5 million clones, approximately 98% of them seen once. Sequenced material: naive CD4+ T cells sorted from blood. Subset reported: CD45RA+ positively selected. The receptors were gathered from a young man in good health.

The rearrangement joins TRBV5-1 to TRBJ2-7; 12 nucleotides line up with TRBD2. V shed 5 bases, J shed 5 bases, and the junction held 8 bases outside the gene matches. The CDR3 contains 15 residues. Germline loops: CDR1 SGHRS, CDR2 YFSETQ. CDR3 residues: CASRTSGSPPDEQYF. CDR3 coding DNA: TGCGCCAGCAGGACTAGCGGGAGCCCTCCCGACGAGCAGTACTTC.

This clone has only one observation. The chain has TRBV6-5 and TRBJ1-1, with a weak D call TRBD1 (5 bases). Germline V gives CDR1 MNHEY, CDR2 SVGAGI. V lost 5 bases, J lost 1 base, and 11 bases lay in between. The length of the CDR3 is 14 residues. The CDR3 loop is CASSGEGTNTEAFF. The CDR3 coding sequence is TGTGCCAGCAGTGGGGAGGGGACGAACACTGAAGCTTTCTTT.

The chain has TRBV28 and TRBJ1-4; no reliable D call. Trimming took 6 bases from V and 5 from J, leaving 13 bases between them. This CDR3 has 14 amino acids. Germline assignment: CDR1 MDHEN and CDR2 SYDVKM. The CDR3 DNA sequence: TGTGCCAGCAGGCCCCGGGGTAAGAATGAAAAACTGTTTTTT. This translates into CASRPRGKNEKLFF.

The chain joins TRBV5-1 to TRBJ2-3, with 9 positions matching TRBD2. Trimming at V came to 3 bases and at J to 6 bases, leaving 5 bases not matched to a gene. The germline gives CDR1 SGHRS, CDR2 YFSETQ. The CDR3 runs 14 residues. This CDR3 is CASSSRLAVDTQYF. CDR3 in DNA: TGCGCCAGCAGCTCGAGACTAGCGGTCGATACGCAGTATTTT.

J is TRBJ2-6 and V is TRBV9; D unclear. The CDR3 consists of 14 residues. Germline lookup yields CDR1 SGDLS and CDR2 YYNGEE. Trimming stripped 4 bases from V and 0 bases from J, with 5 bases between. CDR3 in DNA: TGTGCCAGCAGCCCAAACTCTGGGGCCAACGTCCTGACTTTC. Its translation: CASSPNSGANVLTF.

This chain joins TRBV6-5 and TRBJ1-5; TRBD1 is a possible D gene (5 bases). The ends were cut back, 7 bases at V and 6 bases at J, with 13 bases in the middle. The CDR3 is made up of 13 amino acids. Per the germline V gene, CDR1 is MNHEY and CDR2 is SVGAGI. CDR3 sequence (DNA): TGTGCCAGCAAAGAAAGGGGAAGTCAGCCCCAGCATTTT. Translation gives CASKERGSQPQHF.

The chain recombines TRBV28 with TRBJ2-7; the match to TRBD2 covers 7 bases. This CDR3 has 14 residues. The germline V gene has CDR1 MDHEN and CDR2 SYDVKM. Germline trimming cut 1 base from V and 3 bases from J; bases unmatched to any gene: 3. CDR3 in amino acids: CASSLSGGDYEQYF. CDR3 DNA sequence: TGTGCCAGCAGTTTATCGGGGGGTGACTACGAGCAGTACTTC.